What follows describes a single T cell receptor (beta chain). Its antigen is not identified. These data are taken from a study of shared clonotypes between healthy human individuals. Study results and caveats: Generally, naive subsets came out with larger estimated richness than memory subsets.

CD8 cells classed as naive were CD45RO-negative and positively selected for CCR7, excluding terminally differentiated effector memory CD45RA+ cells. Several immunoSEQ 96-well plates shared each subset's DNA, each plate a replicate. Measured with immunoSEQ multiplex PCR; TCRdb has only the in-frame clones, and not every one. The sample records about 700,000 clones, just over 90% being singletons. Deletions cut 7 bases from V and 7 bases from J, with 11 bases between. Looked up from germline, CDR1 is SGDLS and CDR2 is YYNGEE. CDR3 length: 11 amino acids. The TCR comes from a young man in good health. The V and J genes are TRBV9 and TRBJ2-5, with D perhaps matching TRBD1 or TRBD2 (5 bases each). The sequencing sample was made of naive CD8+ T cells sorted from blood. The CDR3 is CASGGVVTQYF. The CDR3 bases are TGTGCCAGCGGGGGAGTGGTGACCCAGTACTTC.